Included here is one T cell receptor beta chain sequence, with context. These data come from a study of blood T cell repertoires in COVID-19. In the study overall: Both acute and convalescent COVID-19 samples were obtained from the United States, Italy and Spain. Sources were T cells, B-cell-depleted T cells, or PBMCs; the material itself was cDNA or gDNA.

In the study's own analysis: From reference gene primer amplification, estimates of nucleated cell counts were derived. The repertoire was sequenced with immunoSEQ multiplex PCR; TCRdb's copy has only in-frame clones and lacks some. V and J calls plus clone size are reproduced from that table; the DNA served to infer D and trimming. The sample includes about 12,000 clones, about 89% of them seen just once. This CDR3 contains 17 residues. CDR1 is SEHNR, CDR2 FQNEAQ, per germline (reference sequence). V lost 4 bases and J lost 5; bases outside the gene matches: 10. The clonotype originates from a woman in her sixties with active COVID-19. J is TRBJ2-7 and V is TRBV7-9; 14 bases match TRBD2. The sequenced sample was peripheral blood. The CDR3 sequence is CASSSGLAGVVYNEQYF. The CDR3 bases are TGTGCCAGCAGCTCGGGACTAGCGGGAGTAGTCTACAACGAGCAGTACTTC.